A single sample gave rise to the 2 T cell receptor beta chains below, sequenced in a study of CD8 T cells in Susac syndrome. It was with random hexamers that roughly 0.45 to 1 ug RNA was reverse transcribed. Via MiXCR, TCRdb re-called the immunoSEQ multiplex PCR reads, giving one row per CDR3 protein. The top ten clones hold approximately 0.62% of a sample with 70,000 to 100,000 distinct CDR3 sequences, about 95% of them seen once. The sample taken for sequencing was CD8+ T cells from PBMCs. These receptors were obtained from a human donor with Susac syndrome.

The chain links TRBV27 to TRBJ2-7; D is unresolved. Germline loops: CDR1 MNHEY, CDR2 SMNVEV (reference sequence). The CDR3 sequence is 16 residues long. V dropped 2 bases and J dropped 0 bases, with 14 bases sitting between them. CDR3 in DNA: TGTGCCAGCAGTTTAAGTGTTTCGACAAGCTCCTACGAGCAGTACTTC. This translates into CASSLSVSTSSYEQYF.

The gene calls are TRBV6-2 or TRBV6-3 and TRBJ1-1, with 7 bases fitting TRBD1. With V trimmed by 7 bases and J by 10 bases, 12 bases remained unmatched. The germline V gene has CDR1 MNHEY and CDR2 SVGEGT. The CDR3 totals 13 residues. This CDR3 reads CASNQPPGQRAFF. CDR3 DNA sequence: TGTGCCAGCAATCAACCCCCGGGACAGAGAGCTTTCTTT.